This T cell receptor (beta chain) was obtained from a study of radiation and T cells in renal cell carcinoma. Whole-study findings and limits: In blood, top tumor clones expanded by 2 weeks, shrinking by 4.

Time point meaning: blood 4 weeks post-SBRT, at nephrectomy. Described treatment: 15 Gy SBRT to primary tumor, nephrectomy 4 weeks later. The germline V gene has CDR1 LGHNA and CDR2 YSLEER. The ends lost 4 bases at V and 2 bases at J; junction bases unmatched: 8. The length of the CDR3 is 17 residues. Notes on this clone: What it binds is unknown.

Libraries were prepared by immunoSEQ multiplex PCR; TCRdb keeps only in-frame clonotypes and omits some of them. Found here are around 170,000 clones, 88% of them singletons; the top ten hold roughly 10%. The V call is TRBV4-3, the J call TRBJ2-1; 10 nucleotides line up with TRBD2. The sequence came from a woman between 45 and 60 years old with renal cell carcinoma. The sample consisted of blood, taken from a patient whose treatment included radiotherapy and nephrectomy. The CDR3 DNA reads as TGCGCCAGCAGCCCACTATATAGCGGGGGGACCTACAATGAGCAGTTCTTC. Amino acid sequence: CASSPLYSGGTYNEQFF.